The next 29 T cell receptor beta chains were all read from a single sample in a study of blood T cell repertoires in COVID-19. Measured with immunoSEQ multiplex PCR; TCRdb has only the in-frame clones, and not every one. The table records fewer than 500,000 clones, roughly 87% of them present only once. Input material: PBMCs or T cells enriched from blood (not recorded which). These receptors originate from a woman between 18 and 29 years old with acute COVID-19.

The chain uses TRBV6-5 and TRBJ2-1; 11 bases match TRBD1. The CDR3 spans 16 residues. J was trimmed by 8 bases and V by 0 bases; bases with no gene match: 6. Germline CDR1 and CDR2: MNHEY and SVGAGI. The CDR3 DNA follows: TGTGCCAGCAGTTACTCACCTGGACAGGGGGCTGATGAGCAGTTCTTC. This codes for CASSYSPGQGADEQFF.

The DNA of the CDR3 is TGTGCCAGCAGGGCGGGGTACAGCACAGATACGCAGTATTTT. Translating it yields CASRAGYSTDTQYF. The J gene is TRBJ2-3, the V gene TRBV27; TRBD2 might be the D (6 bases). CDR3 size: 14 residues. Trimming removed 6 bases at V and 0 bases at J, with 10 bases between. In germline, CDR1 is MNHEY, CDR2 SMNVEV (reference sequence).

The chain joins TRBV19 to TRBJ2-5, with D possibly TRBD1 on 5 matching bases. This CDR3 has 14 residues. Germline values: CDR1 LNHDA, CDR2 SQIVND (reference sequence). The V and J ends lost 3 bases and 5 bases respectively, with 13 bases between them. CDR3 bases: TGTGCCAGTAGTATCCAGGGTCGCAGGGAGACCCAGTACTTC. It yields the protein CASSIQGRRETQYF. The whole variable domain, remainder taken from reference TRBV19 and TRBJ2-5, is DGGITQSPKYLFRKEGQNVTLSCEQNLNHDAMYWYRQDPGQGLRLIYYSQIVNDFQKGDIAEGYSVSREKKESFPLTVTSAQKNPTAFYLCASSIQGRRETQYFGPGTRLLVL.

The V and J genes are TRBV4-1 and TRBJ2-7; 8 positions agree with TRBD1. CDR1 is MGHRA and CDR2 is YSYEKL in the germline V gene. The CDR3 totals 15 residues. Trimming removed 0 bases from V and 4 bases from J; junction bases left unmatched: 5. CDR3 loop: CASSQDAGGGYEQYF. In nucleotides, the CDR3 is TGCGCCAGCAGCCAAGATGCAGGGGGCGGGTACGAGCAGTACTTC.

This clone was found a few times. The gene calls are TRBV10-3 and TRBJ1-5; TRBD1 matches at 10 bases. The CDR3 consists of 13 residues. Germline CDR1 and CDR2: ENHRY and SYGVKD. The V segment lost 11 bases and the J segment 5 bases; nucleotides outside the gene matches: 6. The CDR3 spells CAVGTGEDQPQHF. The CDR3 DNA reads as TGTGCCGTGGGGACAGGGGAAGATCAGCCCCAGCATTTT.

The chain links TRBV6-5 to TRBJ2-3, with 7 nucleotides matching TRBD2. Per the germline V gene, CDR1 is MNHEY and CDR2 is SVGAGI. Germline trimming cut 10 bases from V and 4 bases from J; bases unmatched to any gene: 14. CDR3 length: 15 amino acids. This CDR3 is CATQTRREGPDTQYF. The CDR3 region has the DNA TGTGCCACCCAGACCCGGAGGGAGGGCCCAGATACGCAGTATTTT.

V gene TRBV18 combines with J gene TRBJ1-1; D is unresolved. CDR1 KGHSH and CDR2 LQKENI come from the germline V gene. The V and J ends lost 6 bases and 4 bases respectively, with 15 bases between them. This CDR3 is built from 14 residues. DNA for the CDR3: TGTGCCAGCTCTTTATCGGCGGTATCCACTGAAGCTTTCTTT. Translated, it gives CASSLSAVSTEAFF.

The rearrangement links TRBV19 to TRBJ1-3, with TRBD1 as a possible D gene (5 bases). The CDR3 totals 14 residues. CDR1 LNHDA and CDR2 SQIVND come from the germline V gene (reference sequence). The V gene lost 9 bases and the J gene lost 0 bases, with 12 bases spanning the gap. The CDR3 DNA reads TGTGCCAGCCCCCGGGACTTCTCTGGAAACACCATATATTTT. Translated: CASPRDFSGNTIYF.

The V and J genes are TRBV19 and TRBJ2-5; 8 nucleotides match TRBD2. Per germline, CDR1 LNHDA and CDR2 SQIVND (reference sequence). V shed 3 bases, J shed 4 bases, and the junction held 4 bases outside the gene matches. The CDR3 spans 14 residues. The CDR3 reads CASSIQGLGETQYF. DNA of the CDR3: TGTGCCAGTAGTATCCAGGGACTAGGAGAGACCCAGTACTTC.

The rearrangement joins TRBV13 to TRBJ2-7; D perhaps matches TRBD2 (5 bases). The germline V gene has CDR1 PRHDT and CDR2 FYEKMQ (reference sequence). V shed 1 base and J shed 4 bases, with 11 bases lying between them. This CDR3 region has 14 residues. The CDR3 spells CASSLERRPYEQYF. In DNA form, the CDR3 reads TGTGCCAGCAGCTTAGAGCGGAGACCTTACGAGCAGTACTTC.

The V gene is TRBV10-3, the J gene TRBJ1-5; no clear D. V dropped 2 bases and J dropped 0 bases, with 11 bases sitting between them. CDR3 length: 16 residues. CDR1 and CDR2 (germline): ENHRY, SYGVKD. The CDR3 sequence is CAISEEGLVSNQPQHF. The CDR3 DNA reads as TGTGCCATCAGTGAGGAGGGATTAGTTAGCAATCAGCCCCAGCATTTT.

J is TRBJ1-1 and V is TRBV19, with 7 bases lining up with TRBD1. The germline V gene has CDR1 LNHDA and CDR2 SQIVND (reference sequence). V gave up 7 bases and J gave up 2 bases; unmatched junction bases: 4. CDR3 length: 13 residues. This chain's CDR3 is CASTGTANTEAFF. In DNA form, the CDR3 reads TGTGCCAGTACCGGGACAGCCAACACTGAAGCTTTCTTT.

The V call is TRBV6-5, the J call TRBJ1-5; D unresolved. Germline V gene lookup returns CDR1 MNHEY and CDR2 SVGAGI. Trimming removed 7 bases at V and 1 base at J, with 14 bases between. The CDR3 is 15 amino acids. CDR3 region: CASTAGRVSNQPQHF. The CDR3 DNA follows: TGTGCCAGCACCGCAGGTCGAGTGAGCAATCAGCCCCAGCATTTT.

This clone has only a few counts. This chain uses TRBV12-3 or TRBV12-4 with TRBJ2-7, with 9 bases aligning to TRBD2. V dropped 2 bases and J dropped 12; count of bases not matched to a gene: 5. The length of the CDR3 is 12 residues. The CDR3, as DNA: TGTGCCAGCAGTTTACGCGGGAGGGCCCCGTACTTC. Protein: CASSLRGRAPYF.

The rearrangement links TRBV7-2 to TRBJ2-7; D perhaps matches TRBD2 (5 bases). This CDR3 comprises 15 residues. CDR1 SGHTA and CDR2 FQGNSA come from the germline V gene. V was cut by 4 bases and J by 3 bases, with 16 bases left in between. CDR3 DNA: TGTGCCAGCAGCTCCATGGCGGGTAGGGACTACGAGCAGTACTTC. It translates to CASSSMAGRDYEQYF.

This clone was seen a handful of times. This chain joins TRBV5-5 and TRBJ2-7; D possibly corresponds to TRBD2 (6 bases). This CDR3 region has 14 residues. Germline CDR1 reads SGHKS; CDR2 reads YYEKEE (reference sequence). The V gene lost 5 bases and the J gene lost 2 bases, with 14 bases spanning the gap. CDR3 amino acids: CASRRDLPAYEQYF. The CDR3 DNA sequence: TGTGCCAGCAGGCGGGATTTGCCGGCCTACGAGCAGTACTTC.

The chain joins TRBV6-6 to TRBJ2-6; D gene ambiguous. The CDR3 is 15 residues long. Per germline, CDR1 MNHNY and CDR2 SVGAGI (reference sequence). V gave up 2 bases and J gave up 1 base, with 6 bases separating them. The CDR3 loop is CASSYMSSGANVLTF. The CDR3, as DNA: TGTGCCAGCAGTTACATGTCGTCTGGGGCCAACGTCCTGACTTTC.

This chain links TRBV5-5 with TRBJ2-3; 15 bases line up with TRBD2. Germline lookup yields CDR1 SGHKS and CDR2 YYEKEE (reference sequence). V was pared by 3 bases and J by 5 bases, with 10 bases of the junction left unmatched. The CDR3 is 18 amino acids. This chain's CDR3 is CASSSIWTSGGVGDTQYF. Written as DNA, the CDR3 is TGTGCCAGCAGCTCTATCTGGACTAGCGGGGGGGTTGGAGATACGCAGTATTTT.

This clone has a handful of counts. The chain joins TRBV7-9 to TRBJ1-2; tentative D call: TRBD1 (6 bases). CDR3 length: 14 amino acids. CDR1 and CDR2 from the germline V gene are SEHNR and FQNEAQ (reference sequence). The ends were cut back, 5 bases at V and 1 base at J, with 11 bases in the middle. CDR3 nucleotides: TGTGCCAGCAGCGCGGACAGCTTTAACTATGGCTACACCTTC. It translates to CASSADSFNYGYTF.

This chain connects TRBV7-2 to TRBJ2-5, with no clear D. Trimming pared 3 bases from V and 5 bases from J, leaving 7 bases between. The CDR3 has 12 residues. Germline V lookup: CDR1 SGHTA, CDR2 FQGNSA. The CDR3 DNA reads TGTGCCAGCAGCTTGAACCGGGAGACCCAGTACTTC. Its protein is CASSLNRETQYF.

CDR3 sequence reads: CASSLGQDTIYF. The CDR3 nucleotides read TGTGCCAGCAGCCTAGGACAGGACACCATATATTTT. This chain connects TRBV3-1 (or the pseudogene TRBV3-2) to TRBJ1-3; 7 nucleotides match TRBD1. This CDR3 region has 12 residues. Germline V gene data show CDR1 as LGHDT and CDR2 as YNNKEL (reference sequence). The V gene end was trimmed by 4 bases and the J gene end by 8 bases; junction bases not matched to a gene: 2.

The genes are TRBV30 and TRBJ2-3, with TRBD2 identical over 12 bases. J lost 4 bases, V lost 3 bases, and 5 bases had no gene match. CDR1 is GTSNPN, CDR2 SVGIG, per germline (reference sequence). CDR3 size: 15 residues. CDR3 sequence (DNA): TGTGCCTGGAGAGCTGGACTAGCGGGATCAGATACGCAGTATTTT. It is translated as CAWRAGLAGSDTQYF.

In this sample, this clone turned up a few times. J is TRBJ1-6 and V is TRBV11-2; possible D gene TRBD1, 6 bases. Germline assignment: CDR1 SGHAT and CDR2 FQNNGV. V lost 2 bases to trimming and J lost 10 bases, with 12 bases between them. This CDR3 region has 14 residues. The chain's CDR3 is CASSLRNRDSPLHF. In nucleotides, the CDR3 is TGTGCCAGCAGCTTACGAAACAGGGACTCACCCCTCCACTTT.

CDR3 DNA sequence: TGTGCCCCCCTCGGGGGATTCTCCTACGAGCAGTACTTC. This gives the protein CAPLGGFSYEQYF. The rearrangement joins TRBV19 to TRBJ2-7, with D possibly being TRBD2 (6 bases). V lost 11 bases and J lost 0, with 14 bases in between. This CDR3 has 13 amino acids. The germline V gene encodes CDR1 LNHDA and CDR2 SQIVND (reference sequence).

The rearrangement links TRBV6-5 to TRBJ2-5, with TRBD2 as a possible D gene (6 bases). CDR3 length equals 12 residues. CDR1 is MNHEY, CDR2 SVGAGI, per germline. Trimming took off 5 bases at V and 3 bases at J, with 7 bases between the two ends. The CDR3 DNA reads as TGTGCCAGCAGTCCGGGAGAAGAGACCCAGTACTTC. This gives the protein CASSPGEETQYF.

The gene calls are TRBV5-4 and TRBJ1-2; D ambiguous. Germline CDR1 is SGHNT and CDR2 is YYREEE (reference sequence). The V gene lost 4 bases and the J gene lost 0 bases, with 7 bases spanning the gap. CDR3 length equals 13 residues. CDR3 sequence reads: CASSPGTNYGYTF. The CDR3 bases are TGTGCCAGCAGCCCGGGGACTAACTATGGCTACACCTTC. The full variable domain, its missing parts supplied by reference TRBV5-4 and TRBJ1-2, is ETGVTQSPTHLIKTRGQQVTLRCSSQSGHNTVSWYQQALGQGPQFIFQYYREEENGRGNFPPRFSGLQFPNYSSELNVNALELDDSALYLCASSPGTNYGYTFGSGTRLTVV.

This clone appeared a single time. The CDR3 DNA is TGTGCCAGCAGCCTCCAGACAGGGACCCCCTACGAGCAGTACTTC. Translated, it gives CASSLQTGTPYEQYF. This chain uses TRBV5-5 with TRBJ2-7; 7 nucleotides agree with TRBD1. CDR3 length equals 15 residues. Germline assignment: CDR1 SGHKS and CDR2 YYEKEE (reference sequence). V lost 4 bases, J lost 2 bases, and 9 bases stayed unmatched.

J is TRBJ2-2 and V is TRBV30; possible D gene TRBD2, 6 bases. Germline V lookup: CDR1 GTSNPN, CDR2 SVGIG (reference sequence). The CDR3 consists of 15 residues. Deletions cut 2 bases from V and 0 bases from J, with 10 bases between. As DNA, the CDR3 is TGTGCCTGGAGTTACGGGGGTTCGAACACCGGGGAGCTGTTTTTT. Its translation: CAWSYGGSNTGELFF.

The chain links TRBV7-9 to TRBJ2-1, with 7 nucleotides matching TRBD2. Unmatched junction bases numbered 14, after V lost 8 bases and J lost 10 bases. The germline CDR1 and CDR2 sequences are SEHNR and FQNEAQ (reference sequence). CDR3 length equals 14 residues. CDR3 loop: CASRHLGEGREQFF. For the CDR3, the DNA is TGTGCCAGCCGCCACCTTGGGGAGGGCCGGGAGCAGTTCTTC. Drawing the rest from reference TRBV7-9 and TRBJ2-1, the complete variable domain is DTGVSQNPRHKITKRGQNVTFRCDPISEHNRLYWYRQTLGQGPEFLTYFQNEAQLEKSRLLSDRFSAERPKGSFSTLEIQRTEQGDSAMYLCASRHLGEGREQFFGPGTRLTVL.